Below are 32 T cell receptor beta chains sequenced from a single sample in a study of tumor-infiltrating lymphocytes in oesophageal squamous cell carcinoma. Each CDR3 protein gets one entry after TCRdb re-called the PCR reads with MiXCR. Of more than 15,000 distinct CDR3 sequences in the sample, 35% to 45% were seen once. The material sequenced was normal esophageal tissue next to the tumor. The receptors were sampled from a female donor with esophageal squamous cell carcinoma.

The V gene is TRBV7-8, the J gene TRBJ2-7, with 7 bases identical to TRBD2. Germline loops: CDR1 SGHVS, CDR2 FQNEAQ. This CDR3 spans 16 amino acids. Trimming cost V 4 bases and J 0 bases; bases outside gene matches: 9. CDR3 sequence: CASSSQSGMYSYEQYF. The CDR3 region has the DNA TGTGCCAGCAGCTCACAGAGCGGGATGTACTCCTACGAGCAGTACTTC.

The CDR3: CASSLGGTGGSYEQYF. CDR3 nucleotides: TGTGCCAGCAGTTTAGGTGGGACAGGGGGGTCCTACGAGCAGTACTTC. This rearrangement joins TRBV28 to TRBJ2-7; 11 nucleotides align to TRBD1. The CDR3 loop spans 16 amino acids. Germline assignment: CDR1 MDHEN and CDR2 SYDVKM. V shed 2 bases and J 1 base; nucleotides not matched to a gene: 4.

The V gene is TRBV7-9, the J gene TRBJ2-3, with 8 bases aligning to TRBD2. TRBJ2-1 explains the end of the DNA better; the J call may be wrong. There are 18 residues in the CDR3. Germline lookup yields CDR1 SEHNR and CDR2 FQNEAQ (reference sequence). In DNA form, the CDR3 reads TGTGCCAGCAGCCGCCTCCCAACACTAGCGGAAGACGGCCATGAGCAGTTCTTC. This codes for CASSRLPTLAEDGHEQFF.

This clonotype has only a few counts. V is TRBV30 and J is TRBJ2-7, with TRBD1 matching 7 bases. In germline, CDR1 is GTSNPN, CDR2 SVGIG (reference sequence). The CDR3 sequence is 11 residues long. J lost 3 bases, V lost 8 bases, and 4 bases had no gene match. The CDR3 nucleotides are TGTGCCACCGACAGGGTCTACGAGCAGTACTTC. Translated, it gives CATDRVYEQYF.

The chain is built from TRBV7-2 and TRBJ2-2; 8 bases are a match to TRBD1. Trimming cost V 5 bases and J 5 bases; bases outside gene matches: 7. CDR1 is SGHTA and CDR2 is FQGNSA in the germline V gene. This CDR3 has 15 amino acids. CDR3 residues: CASSPLQGATGELFF. Here the CDR3 DNA reads TGTGCCAGCAGCCCGCTCCAGGGGGCAACCGGGGAGCTGTTTTTT.

This clonotype was detected ten times or more. This could be a read error, since a much larger clone is one nucleotide away. The chain uses TRBV7-2 and TRBJ2-1; weak D call: TRBD1 (5 bases). The DNA end lines up better with TRBJ2-7; the J call may be wrong. Germline V gene sequence: CDR1 SGHTA, CDR2 FQGNSA. CDR3 length: 15 residues. CDR3 loop: CASSLDKGPYNEQYF. CDR3 DNA: TGTGCCAGCAGCCTGGACAAAGGGCCCTACAATGAGCAGTACTTC.

This clonotype appeared many times. The rearrangement uses TRBV5-6 and TRBJ2-1; possible D gene TRBD1, 6 bases. This CDR3 contains 15 residues. Trimming stripped 1 base from V and 2 bases from J, with 10 bases between. Germline loops: CDR1 SGHDT, CDR2 YYEEEE. In DNA, the CDR3 is TGTGCCAGCAGCTTGTTGACAGGCGCCTACAATGAGCAGTTCTTC. This encodes CASSLLTGAYNEQFF.

The chain is built from TRBV24-1 and TRBJ2-3; D ambiguous. This CDR3 has 14 residues. Germline lookup yields CDR1 KGHDR and CDR2 SFDVKD. V dropped 9 bases and J dropped 0 bases, with 12 bases sitting between them. CDR3 bases: TGTGCCACCTCGAGGACCGCCAGCACAGATACGCAGTATTTT. It yields the protein CATSRTASTDTQYF.

Points on this clonotype: This sequence may be a read error, since a much larger clone differs from it by one base. The CDR3 carries no conserved terminal phenylalanine or tryptophan, so it likely arises from a read error. The V call is TRBV11-2, the J call TRBJ1-1; D possibly corresponds to TRBD1 (5 bases). Germline V gives CDR1 SGHAT, CDR2 FQNNGV. The CDR3 loop spans 14 amino acids. V was pared by 7 bases and J by 1 base, with 13 bases between. As DNA, the CDR3 is TGTGCCAGCAATGGAGCTGGGGGGAACACTGAAGCTTTCTCT. Its translation is CASNGAGGNTEAFS.

This clonotype turned up a few times. Since no conserved phenylalanine or tryptophan closes the CDR3, a read error is the likely cause. It is unclear where the CDR3 begins or ends on the DNA, so no DNA is shown, and the CDR3 is as TCRdb lists it. The chain uses TRBV7-2 and TRBJ2-7; TRBD1 was called by the table and not checked on the DNA. Germline V gene data show CDR1 as SGHTA and CDR2 as FQGNSA. From its first to its last residue, the CDR3 has 14 amino acids. Here the CDR3 reads CASSWGGGGYTFGS.

Notes on this clonotype: The limits of the CDR3 on the DNA are not certain, so only TCRdb's listed CDR3 is given. The genes are TRBV7-8 and TRBJ2-6; TRBD1, the table's D call, lacks a check against the DNA. The CDR3 numbers 22 amino acids, ends counted. Germline loops: CDR1 SGHVS, CDR2 FQNEAQ. CDR3 sequence: CASSFSTGGIYGYTFGANVLTF.

V and J are TRBV4-3 and TRBJ2-4; TRBD2 matches 13 bases. Trimming took 5 bases from V and 13 from J; bases not matched to a gene: 11. The CDR3 spans 15 residues. Germline values: CDR1 LGHNA, CDR2 YSLEER. CDR3 sequence: CASSKLAGGMNEQYF. CDR3 sequence (DNA): TGCGCCAGCAGCAAACTAGCGGGAGGGATGAATGAGCAGTACTTC.

This clonotype was recorded a few times. The V call is TRBV7-8, the J call TRBJ2-4; D tentatively fits TRBD1 or TRBD2 (5 bases each). The J call is uncertain, as TRBJ2-5 better fits the DNA end. Germline-derived CDR1 and CDR2 are SGHVS and FQNEAQ. There are 13 residues in the CDR3. DNA for the CDR3: TGTGCCAGCAGCTTAGATAAGGGGAGGACCCAGTACTTC. Encoded protein: CASSLDKGRTQYF.

On this clonotype itself: The junction departs from the called germline gene at one end, perhaps through a read error. V gene TRBV25-1 combines with J gene TRBJ2-5; D tentatively fits TRBD1 or TRBD2 (5 bases each). The end of the DNA fits TRBJ2-1 better, so the J call may be wrong. The V gene's germline CDR1 is MGHDK and CDR2 SYGVNS. The CDR3 is made up of 18 amino acids. CDR3 residues: CASRPNLGPTDSYNGQFF. The CDR3 DNA is TGTGCCAGCAGACCAAATTTGGGACCTACCGACTCCTACAATGGGCAGTTCTTC.

This clonotype was detected only a few times. The chain uses TRBV9 and TRBJ2-7, with D uncertain. V was cut by 3 bases and J by 2 bases, with 12 bases left in between. The V gene's germline CDR1 is SGDLS and CDR2 YYNGEE. This CDR3 has 14 residues. The CDR3 spells CASSGATAPYEQYF. CDR3 DNA: TGTGCCAGCAGCGGGGCCACAGCCCCCTACGAGCAGTACTTC.

J is TRBJ2-4 and V is TRBV6-1, with 10 bases that match TRBD1. The tail of the sequence fits TRBJ2-7 better, so the J call may be wrong. This CDR3 spans 15 amino acids. In germline, CDR1 is MNHNS, CDR2 SASEGT. CDR3 DNA sequence: TGTGCCAGCAGTGAACCGGGACAGGGGACCTACGAGCAGTACTTC. As protein: CASSEPGQGTYEQYF.

Ten or more counts support this clonotype. The CDR3 DNA sequence: TGTGCCAGTAGTACGATTTCCTCTGGGGCCAACGTCCTGACTTTC. Residues: CASSTISSGANVLTF. This chain connects TRBV19 to TRBJ2-6; D unresolved. V lost 4 bases and J 0 bases, leaving 7 bases between the germline ends. The CDR3 spans 15 residues. Germline V gene sequence: CDR1 LNHDA, CDR2 SQIVND (reference sequence).

The rearrangement joins TRBV12-3 or TRBV12-4 to TRBJ2-5; D may be TRBD1 or TRBD2 (5 bases each). The CDR3 totals 14 residues. Trimming removed 3 bases from V and 11 bases from J, with 19 bases in between. The DNA of the CDR3 is TGTGCCAGCAGTTTGGACGGGGCCTTAGCTGAGCAGTACTTC. It specifies CASSLDGALAEQYF.

The chain joins TRBV2 to TRBJ1-1, with 7 positions matching TRBD1. V was clipped by 8 bases and J by 4 bases; unmatched bases: 10. The germline CDR1 and CDR2 sequences are SNHLY and FYNNEI. The CDR3 runs 14 residues. CDR3 in amino acids: CASFRRQGSTEAFF. As DNA, the CDR3 is TGTGCCAGCTTCCGCCGACAGGGCAGCACTGAAGCTTTCTTT.

The CDR3 bases are TGTGCCAGTAGTCCCTGGGGGGCTAGCGGGAGATGGGAGACCCAGTACTTC. It specifies CASSPWGASGRWETQYF. The chain combines TRBV19 with TRBJ2-5; TRBD2 aligns across 10 bases. Germline V CDR1 and CDR2: LNHDA, SQIVND (reference sequence). The CDR3 is made up of 17 amino acids. V shed 5 bases and J 5 bases; nucleotides not matched to a gene: 14.

This clonotype was observed a few times. This chain uses TRBV7-2 with TRBJ1-5; D remains unclear. Germline assignment: CDR1 SGHTA and CDR2 FQGNSA. CDR3 size: 13 residues. Trimming shortened V by 8 bases and J by 0 bases, and 8 bases separated the two germline ends. Here the CDR3 reads CASSVYSNQPQHF. The CDR3 nucleotides are TGTGCCAGCTCAGTTTATAGCAATCAGCCCCAGCATTTT.

Concerning this clonotype: Here the CDR3 omits its conserved ending phenylalanine or tryptophan, so a read error is the likely source. The limits of the CDR3 on the DNA are not certain, so only TCRdb's listed CDR3 is given. V gene TRBV7-2 combines with J gene TRBJ2-6; the table's D call, TRBD1, was not checked against the DNA. Germline CDR1 is SGHTA and CDR2 is FQGNSA. From its first to its last residue, the CDR3 has 18 amino acids. CDR3 amino acids: CASSLGWGQGYNEQFFGA.

This clonotype is medium-sized within its sample. This CDR3 reads CASSLRGGTEAFF. CDR3 nucleotides: TGTGCCAGCAGTTTGAGGGGTGGCACTGAAGCTTTCTTT. The chain joins TRBV12-3 or TRBV12-4 to TRBJ1-1, with D possibly matching TRBD1 (5 bases). The germline V and J ends were trimmed by 3 bases and 4 bases, with 9 bases remaining between them. The CDR3 spans 13 residues.

This clonotype has more than one count but fewer than ten. The CDR3: CASSTYQGYEQYF. CDR3 sequence (DNA): TGTGCCAGCAGTACCTACCAGGGCTACGAGCAGTACTTC. V is TRBV6-1 and J is TRBJ2-5; a possible D gene is TRBD1 (5 bases). The tail of the sequence fits TRBJ2-7 better, so the J call may be wrong. Germline CDR1 and CDR2: MNHNS and SASEGT. The CDR3 is 13 residues long.

As regards this clonotype: One junction end disagrees with the germline gene, perhaps due to a read error. The gene calls are TRBV6-6 and TRBJ2-5; D is perhaps TRBD2 (5 bases). Germline loops: CDR1 MNHNY, CDR2 SVGAGI (reference sequence). There are 14 residues in the CDR3. The CDR3 reads CASSFWRSTGELYF. In DNA form, the CDR3 reads TGTGCCAGCAGTTTTTGGCGTAGCACCGGGGAGCTGTATTTT.

By frequency in the sample, this clonotype is medium-sized (0.01 to 0.1%). A read error may account for a junction end that differs from germline. This chain uses TRBV7-7 with TRBJ2-1; 10 bases match TRBD2. Germline V gene sequence: CDR1 SSHAT, CDR2 FNYEAQ (reference sequence). The CDR3 has 16 residues. The DNA for the CDR3 is TGTGCTAGCAGCTTAGAAGTGGGACTAGCGTACAATGAGCAGTTCTTC. This codes for CASSLEVGLAYNEQFF.

This clonotype showed up many times. The chain links TRBV6-1 to TRBJ1-1; 9 bases fit TRBD1. The ends lost 6 bases at V and 8 bases at J; junction bases unmatched: 7. The CDR3 covers 13 residues. In germline, CDR1 is MNHNS, CDR2 SASEGT. The CDR3, as DNA: TGTGCCAGCAGGAGGGACAGGGAATTCGAAGCTTTCTTT. This gives the protein CASRRDREFEAFF.

As to this clonotype: The CDR3 does not close with the conserved phenylalanine or tryptophan, likely indicating a read error. It is unclear where the CDR3 begins or ends on the DNA, so no DNA is shown, and the CDR3 is as TCRdb lists it. The CDR3 protein is CASSPGTGRETQYFGS. The gene calls are TRBV7-8 and TRBJ2-7; TRBD1 is the table's D call and was not checked against the DNA. The CDR3 numbers 16 amino acids, ends counted. Germline V gene data show CDR1 as SGHVS and CDR2 as FQNEAQ.

This sequence joins TRBV7-8 and TRBJ2-7; D is unclear. The J call is uncertain, as TRBJ2-5 better fits the DNA end. The CDR3 is 11 residues long. Germline CDR1 SGHVS, CDR2 FQNEAQ. CDR3 amino acids: CASSGYETQYF. CDR3 DNA: TGTGCCAGCAGCGGGTATGAGACCCAGTACTTC.

The chain combines TRBV7-2 with TRBJ2-6, with D unclear. From germline, CDR1 is SGHTA and CDR2 FQGNSA. V lost 0 bases to trimming and J lost 4 bases, with 7 bases between them. The CDR3 spans 15 residues. The CDR3 loop reads CASSLAGIGANVLTF. In DNA, the CDR3 is TGTGCCAGCAGCTTAGCGGGGATCGGGGCCAACGTCCTGACTTTC.

The chain employs TRBV11-3 and TRBJ2-1, with 7 bases that match TRBD1. The tail of the sequence fits TRBJ2-3 better, so the J call may be wrong. The CDR3 runs to 14 residues. The germline V gene has CDR1 SGHNT and CDR2 YENEEA. The CDR3 DNA reads as TGTGCCAGCAGCACGCGACAGGGCCCAGATACGCAGTATTTT. Protein: CASSTRQGPDTQYF.

CDR3 in amino acids: CASSQTTGDGYTF. DNA for the CDR3: TGTGCCAGCAGCCAGACTACAGGGGACGGCTACACCTTC. V is TRBV7-2 and J is TRBJ1-2, with 7 bases aligning to TRBD1. The CDR3 covers 13 residues. In germline, CDR1 is SGHTA, CDR2 FQGNSA. J was trimmed by 8 bases and V by 5 bases; bases with no gene match: 8.